This record looks at one T cell receptor beta chain sequence and its context. Germline CDR1 reads LNHDA; CDR2 reads SQIVND (reference sequence). V gave up 3 bases and J gave up 6 bases, with 9 bases separating them. This CDR3 contains 14 residues. The entry originates in a study of memory CD4+ T cells and cytomegalovirus serostatus. Here immunoSEQ multiplex PCR was the method, and the copy in TCRdb shows in-frame clones only, minus some. The sample comprises 45,000 to 70,000 clones, under 90% of which are singletons, and just under 0.5% rests with the top ten. The sort gate was single viable CD3+CD4+CD8-CD45RO+ cells for memory CD4+ T cells.

Source material: memory CD4+ T cells from blood. V and J are TRBV19 and TRBJ1-6; no clear D. The clonotype comes from an adult in good health and CMV-seronegative. Some clones in this sample may be carry-over from other donors' samples. The CDR3: CASSIGQTNSPLHF. The CDR3 nucleotides read TGTGCCAGTAGTATTGGGCAGACTAATTCACCCCTCCACTTT.